The rows below give T cell receptor beta chains drawn from one sample of a study of blood T cell repertoires in COVID-19. Assay used: immunoSEQ multiplex PCR; TCRdb lists only in-frame clones, some missing. This table holds hundreds of thousands of clones, around nine tenths found once. Sequenced input: PBMCs or T cells enriched from blood (not recorded which). The receptors come from a woman in her forties or fifties with acute COVID-19. The CDR3 runs from the conserved cysteine through the conserved F or W. The D gene is left open where the match is weak. The listing skips clone size in some rows; elsewhere it reads once, few, many or a size class.

v_call,d_call,clone_size,j_call,cdr3_nt,cdr3_aa
TRBV28,TRBD1,.,TRBJ1-5,TGTGCCAGCAGTCCACCCTGGACAGGGGGCTATCAGCCCCAGCATTTT,CASSPPWTGGYQPQHF
TRBV24-1,.,.,TRBJ1-3,TGTGCCACCAGTGATTCTAGCTCTGGAAACACCATATATTTT,CATSDSSSGNTIYF
TRBV27,TRBD2,.,TRBJ2-1,TGTGCCAGCAGTTTATTTCAGCGGGAGTTCTACAATGAGCAGTTCTTC,CASSLFQREFYNEQFF
TRBV24-1,.,.,TRBJ2-3,TGTGCCACCAGTGATTTGACCAGAGATACGCAGTATTTT,CATSDLTRDTQYF
TRBV5-4,TRBD2,.,TRBJ2-2,TGTGCCAGCAGCCCCGGGACTAGCCCCATAGGGAACACCGGGGAGCTGTTTTTT,CASSPGTSPIGNTGELFF
TRBV7-2,.,.,TRBJ1-2,TGTGCCAGCAGCTTAGTTGGAGGCGCCAGAGCTAACTATGGCTACACCTTC,CASSLVGGARANYGYTF
TRBV14,.,.,TRBJ1-2,TGTGCCAGCAGCCGACAGCCGGGTTTTTTTAATGGCTACACCTTC,CASSRQPGFFNGYTF
TRBV28,TRBD1,.,TRBJ1-2,TGTGCCAGCAGCCCTACGCTGGGACAGGGGCACTTTGATGGCTACACCTTC,CASSPTLGQGHFDGYTF
TRBV5-5,.,.,TRBJ2-6,TGTGCCAGCATCCCCCGCAACCCACAGGGTTCTGGGGCCAACGTCCTGACTTTC,CASIPRNPQGSGANVLTF
TRBV27,TRBD1,once,TRBJ2-7,TGTGCCAGCAGCCCGGGACAGGGTATCTCCTACGAGCAGTACTTC,CASSPGQGISYEQYF
TRBV11-2,.,few,TRBJ1-1,TGTGCCAGCAGCCAATTCCAAACAGGGAAGGAGAGGACTGAAGCTTTCTTT,CASSQFQTGKERTEAFF
TRBV28,.,.,TRBJ1-5,TGTGCCAGCAGTGGAGGAGGGAGCAATCAGCCCCAGCATTTT,CASSGGGSNQPQHF
TRBV28,TRBD2,.,TRBJ2-1,TGTGCCAGCAGTTTAGTAAGCGGGAGGGCGTCCTACAATGAGCAGTTCTTC,CASSLVSGRASYNEQFF
TRBV11-2,.,.,TRBJ2-7,TGTGCCAGCAGCTTAGATGAAGTGGACAGACATTACTTC,CASSLDEVDRHYF
TRBV9,TRBD1,.,TRBJ1-3,TGTGCCAGCAGCGTAGAGGGCAGGGGGCCTACCACCATATATTTT,CASSVEGRGPTTIYF
TRBV28,TRBD2,.,TRBJ2-6,TGTGCCAGCAGTTTAACCCCTCTCTGGACTAGCGGGAGACCTGGGGCCAACGTCCTGACTTTC,CASSLTPLWTSGRPGANVLTF
TRBV6-5,TRBD2,.,TRBJ2-1,TGTGCCAGCGGGGAGCGGGAGGGCTCCAATGAGCAGTTCTTC,CASGEREGSNEQFF
TRBV3-1/TRBV3-2,TRBD2,.,TRBJ2-1,TGTGCCAGCAGCCTGCCAGCGGGAGTAACCAATGAGCAGTTCTTC,CASSLPAGVTNEQFF
TRBV9,TRBD1,.,TRBJ1-2,TGTGCCAGCAGCGTAGGTACAGGGGATGGCTACACCTTC,CASSVGTGDGYTF
TRBV4-3,TRBD2,.,TRBJ2-7,TGCGCCAGCAGCCAGTCTAGCGGGAGTTCCTACGAGCAGTACTTC,CASSQSSGSSYEQYF
TRBV27,.,.,TRBJ2-5,TGTGCCAGCAGTTCAAGTATCTCTAGCTACGAGACCCAGTACTTC,CASSSSISSYETQYF
TRBV7-9,.,few,TRBJ1-2,TGTGCCAGCAGCTTAGGGTTACAGTCGCCCAATGGCTACACCTTC,CASSLGLQSPNGYTF
TRBV20-1,TRBD1,once,TRBJ2-4,TGCAGTGCTAGTGGGACAGGGGTTACCAAAAACATTCAGTACTTC,CSASGTGVTKNIQYF
TRBV28,TRBD1,.,TRBJ1-4,TGTGCCAGCAGTTTTTTAGGGGGCTTCTCTCCCGGATATGCAACTAATGAAAAACTGTTTTTT,CASSFLGGFSPGYATNEKLFF
TRBV15,TRBD1,.,TRBJ1-1,TGTGCCACCAGCACCCGGGACAGGGCGAACACTGAAGCTTTCTTT,CATSTRDRANTEAFF
TRBV5-4,TRBD2,.,TRBJ2-1,TGTGCCAGCAGCTTTGGACTAGCGGGAGAGAATGAGCAGTTCTTC,CASSFGLAGENEQFF
TRBV29-1,.,.,TRBJ1-6,TGCAGCGTTGCAGGTTCGGGGAAAAATTCACCCCTCCACTTT,CSVAGSGKNSPLHF
TRBV24-1,TRBD1,.,TRBJ2-3,TGTGCCACCAGTGATTCGGACAGGGCTCGAATAGATACGCAGTATTTT,CATSDSDRARIDTQYF
TRBV7-6,TRBD1,.,TRBJ2-7,TGTGCCAGCAGCCCCGGAACCGGGACAGGGAACTACGAGCAGTACTTC,CASSPGTGTGNYEQYF
TRBV4-1,.,.,TRBJ2-7,TGCGCCAGCAGCCGGCAGGAACAGAAACCCTACGAGCAGTACTTC,CASSRQEQKPYEQYF
TRBV5-1,TRBD2,.,TRBJ2-5,TGCGCCAGCAGCTTAACTAGCGTACAAGAGACCCAGTACTTC,CASSLTSVQETQYF
TRBV27,TRBD1,.,TRBJ2-7,TGTGCCAGCAGTTGGACAGGACCCTACGAGCAGTACTTC,CASSWTGPYEQYF
TRBV19,.,.,TRBJ2-5,TGTGCCAGTAGTATGGCAGGGGGGCAGACCCAGTACTTC,CASSMAGGQTQYF
TRBV28,TRBD2,once,TRBJ2-3,TGTGCCAGCAGTTCAATCCTAGCGGAGAGCACAGATACGCAGTATTTT,CASSSILAESTDTQYF
TRBV7-8,.,.,TRBJ2-4,TGTGCCAGCAGCCCCCAAGCCAAAAACATTCAGTACTTC,CASSPQAKNIQYF
TRBV7-6,TRBD1,.,TRBJ2-7,TGTGCCAGCAGCTTAGCTAGGACAGGGCCCTACGAGCAGTACTTC,CASSLARTGPYEQYF
TRBV9,.,.,TRBJ1-3,TGTGCCAGCAGCGTAACCGGCGGCAAACCCTCTGGAAACACCATATATTTT,CASSVTGGKPSGNTIYF
TRBV2,.,once,TRBJ1-2,TGTGCCAGCTCTCCTTTAGGAGGAAACTATGGCTACACCTTC,CASSPLGGNYGYTF
TRBV18,.,.,TRBJ1-2,TGTGCCAGCTCACCCCCAGGGCTCTATGGCTACACCTTC,CASSPPGLYGYTF
TRBV5-1,.,.,TRBJ2-5,TGCGCCAGCAGCCTGGCGCAGGGGATTCAAGAGACCCAGTACTTC,CASSLAQGIQETQYF
TRBV5-1,.,.,TRBJ1-4,TGCGCCAGCAGCCCGGGACGGACAGCTCTTAATGAAAAACTGTTTTTT,CASSPGRTALNEKLFF
TRBV11-1,.,.,TRBJ2-3,TGTGCCAGCAGCTTACTAGCGAGACGCACAGATACGCAGTATTTT,CASSLLARRTDTQYF
TRBV28,.,.,TRBJ2-1,TGTGCCAGCAAAAAAGGGGGTCGGGATGAGCAGTTCTTC,CASKKGGRDEQFF
TRBV29-1,.,.,TRBJ1-2,TGCAGCGTTAACGGACAGACCTATGGCTACACCTTC,CSVNGQTYGYTF
TRBV6-4,.,.,TRBJ1-6,TGTGCCAGCTCACGCCTGAGTGCCCTCCACTTT,CASSRLSALHF
TRBV27,.,.,TRBJ2-1,TGTGCCAGCAGTTACTCTCCCTGGAGGTTAAATGAGCAGTTCTTC,CASSYSPWRLNEQFF
TRBV5-1,.,.,TRBJ2-1,TGCGCCAGCAGCCAAGGTATGACATACAATGAGCAGTTCTTC,CASSQGMTYNEQFF
TRBV5-5,TRBD1,.,TRBJ1-4,TGTGCCAGCAGCTTGGCCGGAGGGGGCGAGGAAAAACTGTTTTTT,CASSLAGGGEEKLFF
TRBV7-6,.,.,TRBJ1-1,TGTGCCAGCAGCTTAGCGCAGGGTTGGAACACTGAAGCTTTCTTT,CASSLAQGWNTEAFF
TRBV15,.,.,TRBJ2-1,TGTGCCACCAGCAGAGATCGGTGGTCGGGTGAGCAGTTCTTC,CATSRDRWSGEQFF
TRBV28,TRBD1,.,TRBJ2-5,TGTGCCAGCAGTTCTTCCGGGACAGGGGCGAGAGAGACCCAGTACTTC,CASSSSGTGARETQYF
TRBV6-5,.,.,TRBJ1-6,TGTGCCAGCACCGGGAACTATAATTCACCCCTCCACTTT,CASTGNYNSPLHF
TRBV12-3/TRBV12-4,TRBD1,.,TRBJ2-7,TGTGCCAGCAGAAGGACAGGGGTGGACGAGCAGTACTTC,CASRRTGVDEQYF
TRBV25-1,.,.,TRBJ2-7,TGTGCCAGCAGTGAATTAGGGGCAGGCTACGAGCAGTACTTC,CASSELGAGYEQYF
TRBV24-1,.,.,TRBJ2-2,TGTGCCACCAGTGACCCCGCCTTAGGAGGGAACGGGGAGCTGTTTTTT,CATSDPALGGNGELFF
TRBV28,.,.,TRBJ1-6,TGTGCCAGCAGTTTAGGGGGGTCCGGGAATTCACCCCTCCACTTT,CASSLGGSGNSPLHF
TRBV5-1,TRBD2,.,TRBJ2-3,TGCGCCAGCAGCTTCGGGACTAGAACAGATACGCAGTATTTT,CASSFGTRTDTQYF
TRBV5-4,.,.,TRBJ1-4,TGTGCCAGCAGCTTGGTGACAGGAGAAAAACTGTTTTTT,CASSLVTGEKLFF
TRBV2,.,.,TRBJ2-5,TGTGCCAGCAGTGAATGGACAGCTCAAGAGACCCAGTACTTC,CASSEWTAQETQYF